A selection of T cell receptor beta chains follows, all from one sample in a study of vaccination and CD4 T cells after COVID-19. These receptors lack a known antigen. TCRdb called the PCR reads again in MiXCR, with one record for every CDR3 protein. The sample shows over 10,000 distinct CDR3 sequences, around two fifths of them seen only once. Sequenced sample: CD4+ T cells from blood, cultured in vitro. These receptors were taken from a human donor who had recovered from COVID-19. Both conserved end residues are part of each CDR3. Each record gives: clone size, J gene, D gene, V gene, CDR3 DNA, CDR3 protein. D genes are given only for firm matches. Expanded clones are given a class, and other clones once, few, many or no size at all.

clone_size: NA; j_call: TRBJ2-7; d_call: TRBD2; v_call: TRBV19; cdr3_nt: TGTGCCAGTAGGGCGCGCGGGGGATTAAACTACGAGCAGTACTTC; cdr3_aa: CASRARGGLNYEQYF
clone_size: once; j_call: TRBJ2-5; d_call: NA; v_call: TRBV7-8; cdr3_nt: TGTGCCAGCCTTGCCCCAGGTACAAGACAAGAGACCCAGTACTTC; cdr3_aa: CASLAPGTRQETQYF
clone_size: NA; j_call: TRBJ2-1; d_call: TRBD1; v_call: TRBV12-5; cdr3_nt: TGTGCTAGTGGTCCCAGGACAGGGATCGTCTATGAGCAGTTCTTC; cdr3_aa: CASGPRTGIVYEQFF
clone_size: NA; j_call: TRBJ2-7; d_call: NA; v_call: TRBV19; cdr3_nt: TGTGCCAGTAGCGAGACTGTCAATGACGAGCAGTACTTC; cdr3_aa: CASSETVNDEQYF
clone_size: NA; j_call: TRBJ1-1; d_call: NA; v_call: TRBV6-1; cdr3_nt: TGTGCCAGCAGGGGCAAAGTAAGTAGAGAAGCTTTCTTT; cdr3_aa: CASRGKVSREAFF
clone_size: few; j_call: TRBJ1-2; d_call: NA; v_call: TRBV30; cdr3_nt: TGTGCCTGGAGTGGTACGAACTATGGCTACACCTTC; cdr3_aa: CAWSGTNYGYTF
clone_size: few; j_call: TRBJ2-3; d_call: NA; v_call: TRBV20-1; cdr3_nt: TGCAGTGCTAGAAGATGGGATCAGGGGTGGGCAGATACGCAGTATTTT; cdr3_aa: CSARRWDQGWADTQYF
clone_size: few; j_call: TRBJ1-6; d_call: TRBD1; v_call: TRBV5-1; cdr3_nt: TGCGCCAGCAGCTTGCAGGGGGGGGCAAATTCACCCCTCCACTTT; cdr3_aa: CASSLQGGANSPLHF
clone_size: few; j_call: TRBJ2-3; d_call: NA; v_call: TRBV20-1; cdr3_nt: TGCAGTCCAACTGTCCCTTGGGGAGATACGCAGTATTTT; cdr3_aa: CSPTVPWGDTQYF
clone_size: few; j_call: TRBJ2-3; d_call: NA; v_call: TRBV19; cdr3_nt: TGTGCCAGTAGCCCGATCAGGGGACGGCTCACAGATACGCAGTATTTT; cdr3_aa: CASSPIRGRLTDTQYF
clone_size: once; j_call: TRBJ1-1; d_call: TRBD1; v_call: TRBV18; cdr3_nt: TGTGCCAGCTCACTGGGACAGGAAGCTTTCTTT; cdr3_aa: CASSLGQEAFF
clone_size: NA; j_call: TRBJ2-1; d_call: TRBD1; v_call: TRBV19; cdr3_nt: TGTGCCAGTAGTCCACTGACAGGGGGCAATGAGCAGTTCTTC; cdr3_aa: CASSPLTGGNEQFF
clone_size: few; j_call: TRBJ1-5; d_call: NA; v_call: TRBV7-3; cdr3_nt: TGTGCCAGCAGCTTAGGATCTGAACAGCCCCAGCATTTT; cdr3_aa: CASSLGSEQPQHF
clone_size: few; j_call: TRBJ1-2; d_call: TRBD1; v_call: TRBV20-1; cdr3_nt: TGCAGTGCTGAGGGACAGGGGGCGAGTGGCTACACCTTC; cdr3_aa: CSAEGQGASGYTF
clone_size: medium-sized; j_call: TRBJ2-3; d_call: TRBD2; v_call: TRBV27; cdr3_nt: TGTGCCAGCAGTCTTCAATTAGCGGGAGGCTTAGGGGGAAATACGCAGTATTTT; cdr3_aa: CASSLQLAGGLGGNTQYF
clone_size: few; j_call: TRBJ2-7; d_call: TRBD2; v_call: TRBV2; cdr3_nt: TGTGCCAGCAGGAGAAGACTAGCGGGAGGGCCGGGCGAGCAGTACTTC; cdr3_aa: CASRRRLAGGPGEQYF
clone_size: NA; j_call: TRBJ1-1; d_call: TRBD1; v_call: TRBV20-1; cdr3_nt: TGCAGTGCTCGTTTGACAGGGTTGAACACTGAAGCTTTCTTT; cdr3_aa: CSARLTGLNTEAFF
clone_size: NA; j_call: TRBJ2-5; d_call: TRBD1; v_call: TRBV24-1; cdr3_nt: TGTGCCACCAGTGATCGACGGACAGGGGGAAGAGAGACCCAGTACTTC; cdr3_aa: CATSDRRTGGRETQYF
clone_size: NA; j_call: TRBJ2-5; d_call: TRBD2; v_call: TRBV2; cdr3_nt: TGTGCCAGCAGTGTTCTTTCGAGCGGGGGGTCGGAGACCCAGTACTTC; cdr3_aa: CASSVLSSGGSETQYF
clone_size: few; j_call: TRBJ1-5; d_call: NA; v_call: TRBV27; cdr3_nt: TGTGCCAGCAGCCGTGGGGGTGGAAATCAGCCCCAGCATTTT; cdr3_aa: CASSRGGGNQPQHF
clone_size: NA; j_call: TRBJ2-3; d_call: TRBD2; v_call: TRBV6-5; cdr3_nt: TGTGCCAGCAGTTACTCGAGGCCACTAGCGGGGTACGCAGATACGCAGTATTTT; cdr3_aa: CASSYSRPLAGYADTQYF
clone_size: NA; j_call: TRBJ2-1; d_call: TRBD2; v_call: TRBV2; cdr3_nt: TGTGCCAGCAGTCGTAGCGGGAGTGGCAATGAGCAGTTCTTC; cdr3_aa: CASSRSGSGNEQFF
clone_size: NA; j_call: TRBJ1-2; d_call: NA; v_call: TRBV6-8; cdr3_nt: TGTGCCAGCAGTCTCCTCTTTAGGCGCTATGGCTACACCTTC; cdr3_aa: CASSLLFRRYGYTF
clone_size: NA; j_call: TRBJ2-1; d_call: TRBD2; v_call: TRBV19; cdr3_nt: TGTGCCAGTATTAGCGGGAGGGCCGACAATGAGCAGTTCTTC; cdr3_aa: CASISGRADNEQFF
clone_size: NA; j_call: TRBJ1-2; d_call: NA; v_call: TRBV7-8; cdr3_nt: TGTGCCAGCAGCCAGAGGGCACTGGCAGGGAGATCGGGTAACTATGGCTACACCTTC; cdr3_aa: CASSQRALAGRSGNYGYTF
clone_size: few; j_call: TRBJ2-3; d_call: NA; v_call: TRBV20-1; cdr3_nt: TGCAGTGCTAATACCGGGACGGAGGTCACAGATACGCAGTATTTT; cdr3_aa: CSANTGTEVTDTQYF
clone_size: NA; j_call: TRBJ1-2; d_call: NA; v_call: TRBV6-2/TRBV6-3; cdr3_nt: TGTGCCAGCAGTCGATTCGGGATTTTTGGCTACACCTTC; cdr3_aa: CASSRFGIFGYTF
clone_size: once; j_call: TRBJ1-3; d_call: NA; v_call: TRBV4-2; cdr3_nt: TGTGCCAGCAGCCAAGATCCGGCTCGTGGAAACACCATATATTTT; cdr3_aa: CASSQDPARGNTIYF
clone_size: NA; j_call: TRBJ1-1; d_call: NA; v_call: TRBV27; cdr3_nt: TGTGCCACCGCCGCACTAGGATTGGCTGAAGCTTTCTTT; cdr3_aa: CATAALGLAEAFF
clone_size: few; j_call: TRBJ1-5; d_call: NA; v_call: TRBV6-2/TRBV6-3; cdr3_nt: TGTGCCAGCAGACGGACAGTGGGGGGTCAGCCCCAGCATTTT; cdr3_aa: CASRRTVGGQPQHF
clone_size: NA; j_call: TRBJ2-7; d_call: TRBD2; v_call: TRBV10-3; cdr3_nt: TGTGCCATCAGTGACTCCGCGGGAGGCCTGGGGGAGCAGTACTTC; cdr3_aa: CAISDSAGGLGEQYF
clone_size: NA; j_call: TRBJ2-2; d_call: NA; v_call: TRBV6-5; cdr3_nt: TGTGCCAGCAGTTACCTGGACACCGGGGAGCTGTTTTTT; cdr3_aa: CASSYLDTGELFF
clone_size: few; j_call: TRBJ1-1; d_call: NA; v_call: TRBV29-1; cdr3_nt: TGCAGCGTCGGTTGGACCACTGAAGCTTTCTTT; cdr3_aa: CSVGWTTEAFF
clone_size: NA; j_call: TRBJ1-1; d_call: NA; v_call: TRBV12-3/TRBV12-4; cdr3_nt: TGTGCCAGCAGCTTGGGGGTATCGGCTTTCTTT; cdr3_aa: CASSLGVSAFF
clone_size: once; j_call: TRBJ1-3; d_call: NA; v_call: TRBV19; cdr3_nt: TGTGCCAGTAAACTGTTCTCTGGAAACACCATATATTTT; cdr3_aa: CASKLFSGNTIYF
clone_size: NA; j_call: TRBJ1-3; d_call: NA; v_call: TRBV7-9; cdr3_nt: TGTGCCAGCACAGGAAACTCTGGAAACACCATATATTTT; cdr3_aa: CASTGNSGNTIYF
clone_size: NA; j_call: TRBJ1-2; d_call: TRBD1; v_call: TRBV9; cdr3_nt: TGTGCCAGCAGCAGGGTGACAGGGAACTATGGCTACACCTTC; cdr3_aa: CASSRVTGNYGYTF
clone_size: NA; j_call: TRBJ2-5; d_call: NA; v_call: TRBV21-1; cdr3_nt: TGTGCCAGCAGCATACACTCCGGGACAGGGGAGACCCAGTACTTC; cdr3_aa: CASSIHSGTGETQYF
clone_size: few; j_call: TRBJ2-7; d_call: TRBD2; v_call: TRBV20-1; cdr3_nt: TGCAGTGCTAGGCTTGCGGGGGGGCCCAGGTACGAGCAGTACTTC; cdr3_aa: CSARLAGGPRYEQYF
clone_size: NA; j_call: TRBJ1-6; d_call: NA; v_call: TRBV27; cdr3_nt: TGTGCCGGCAGTTTTGCACAGATTAATTCACCCCTCCACTTT; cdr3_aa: CAGSFAQINSPLHF
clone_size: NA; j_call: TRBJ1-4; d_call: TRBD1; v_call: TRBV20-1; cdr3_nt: TGCAGTGCTAGAGATCCGGGACAGGCAAAACTGTTTTTT; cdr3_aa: CSARDPGQAKLFF
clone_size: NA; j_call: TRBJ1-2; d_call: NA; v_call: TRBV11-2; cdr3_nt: TGTGCCAGCAGTCCAACGGCCGGGGTCAGCTATGGCTACACCTTC; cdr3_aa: CASSPTAGVSYGYTF
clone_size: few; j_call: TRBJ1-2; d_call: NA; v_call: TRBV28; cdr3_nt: TGTGCCAGCAGCTCCGACCCTTTCTATGGCTACACCTTC; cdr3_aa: CASSSDPFYGYTF
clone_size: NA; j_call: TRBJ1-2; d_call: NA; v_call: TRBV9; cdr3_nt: TGTGCCAGCAGCCTAAGAGGACAGTCAGGCAGCTATGGCTACACCTTC; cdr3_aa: CASSLRGQSGSYGYTF
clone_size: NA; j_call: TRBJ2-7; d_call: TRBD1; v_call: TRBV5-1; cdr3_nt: TGCGCCAGCAGCCTCGACAGGGTTGGTTGGGAGCAGTACTTC; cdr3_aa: CASSLDRVGWEQYF
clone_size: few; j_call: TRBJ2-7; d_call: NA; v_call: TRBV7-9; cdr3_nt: TGTGCCAGCAGCCAGTCCCAGAGCTCCTACGAGCAGTACTTC; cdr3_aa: CASSQSQSSYEQYF
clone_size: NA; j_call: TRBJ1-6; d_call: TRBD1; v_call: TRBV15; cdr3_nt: TGTGCCACCAGCAGAGAACAGGGGATGACGCCCCTCCACTTT; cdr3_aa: CATSREQGMTPLHF
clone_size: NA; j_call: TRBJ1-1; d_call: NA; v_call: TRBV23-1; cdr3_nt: TGCGCCAGCGTTATTAGGGCTTTCTTT; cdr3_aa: CASVIRAFF
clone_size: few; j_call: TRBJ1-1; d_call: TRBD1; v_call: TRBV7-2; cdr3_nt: TGTGCCAGCAGCTTTCCACAGGGGTACAACACTGAAGCTTTCTTT; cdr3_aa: CASSFPQGYNTEAFF
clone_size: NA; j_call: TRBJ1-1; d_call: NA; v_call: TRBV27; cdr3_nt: TGTGCCAGCAGTTTATTCCGTAACACTGAAGCTTTCTTT; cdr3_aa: CASSLFRNTEAFF
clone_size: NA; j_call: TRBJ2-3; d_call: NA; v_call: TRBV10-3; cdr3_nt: TGTGCCATCAGTAAGACAGATACGCAGTATTTT; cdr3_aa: CAISKTDTQYF
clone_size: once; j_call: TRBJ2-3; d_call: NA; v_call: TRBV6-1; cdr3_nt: TGTGCCACTCGGTCAGCAGATACGCAGTATTTT; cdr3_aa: CATRSADTQYF
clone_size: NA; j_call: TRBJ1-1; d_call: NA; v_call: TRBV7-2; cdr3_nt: TGTGCCAGCAGCTTAGGACGACAGTATGAAGCTTTCTTT; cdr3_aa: CASSLGRQYEAFF
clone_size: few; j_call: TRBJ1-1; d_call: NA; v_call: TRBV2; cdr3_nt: TGTGCCAGCGGACAACTGAACACTGAAGCTTTCTTT; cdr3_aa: CASGQLNTEAFF